This entry lists 29 T cell receptor beta chains sequenced from one sample in a study of cytomegalovirus exposure and HLA in healthy donors. In the PCR, 60 Vbeta and 13 Jbeta primers were used. Data came from immunoSEQ multiplex PCR; TCRdb stores just in-frame clones and leaves some out. The table records about 90,000 clones, approximately 88% of them present only once. The sample taken for sequencing was PBMCs. The receptors originated from a young man in good health and CMV-seronegative.

CDR3 loop: CSVEPGAGVTGGYTF. The CDR3 region has the DNA TGCAGCGTTGAACCCGGCGCGGGGGTAACGGGAGGCTACACCTTC. The chain links TRBV29-1 to TRBJ1-2; tentative D call: TRBD1 (5 bases). V lost 2 bases and J lost 8, with 21 bases in between. The CDR3 is 15 amino acids. Germline-derived CDR1 and CDR2 are SQVTM and ANQGSEA.

This clone was recorded once. The V call is TRBV11-3, the J call TRBJ1-1; 8 bases agree with TRBD1. The CDR3 totals 15 residues. J was trimmed by 2 bases and V by 5 bases; bases with no gene match: 7. The germline V gene has CDR1 SGHNT and CDR2 YENEEA. CDR3 nucleotide sequence: TGTGCCAGCAGCCAGACGGGACAGGATAACACTGAAGCTTTCTTT. Translated: CASSQTGQDNTEAFF.

The rearrangement joins TRBV4-1 to TRBJ2-7; 9 positions agree with TRBD2. The germline V gene encodes CDR1 MGHRA and CDR2 YSYEKL. V was pared by 2 bases and J by 2 bases, with 1 base of the junction left unmatched. The CDR3 sequence is 14 residues long. This chain's CDR3 is CASSQLAGTYEQYF. The CDR3 nucleotides are TGCGCCAGCAGCCAACTAGCGGGGACCTACGAGCAGTACTTC.

CDR3 sequence: CALHPSLGQGSIEQYF. CDR3 in DNA: TGTGCTCTGCACCCCAGTCTAGGACAGGGGTCCATAGAGCAGTACTTC. The V call is TRBV30, the J call TRBJ2-7, with TRBD1 matching 9 bases. The CDR3 loop spans 16 amino acids. Germline V CDR1 and CDR2: GTSNPN, SVGIG (reference sequence).

The chain employs TRBV13 and TRBJ1-1; 8 bases match TRBD1. V trimming: 4 bases; J trimming: 1 base; junction bases outside the gene matches: 2. Germline V gene sequence: CDR1 PRHDT, CDR2 FYEKMQ (reference sequence). There are 14 residues in the CDR3. In nucleotides, the CDR3 is TGTGCCAGCAGCTCACAGGGGGGGAACACTGAAGCTTTCTTT. Amino acids: CASSSQGGNTEAFF.

This clone was seen a handful of times. The chain has TRBV9 and TRBJ2-6; a possible D gene is TRBD1 (5 bases). V was clipped by 3 bases and J by 4 bases, with 11 bases between them. The germline V gene has CDR1 SGDLS and CDR2 YYNGEE. This CDR3 is built from 15 residues. The CDR3 nucleotides are TGTGCCAGCAGCGGCAGGGTGAGGGGGGCCAACGTCCTGACTTTC. Protein: CASSGRVRGANVLTF. Filled out from reference TRBV9 and TRBJ2-6, the complete variable domain reads DSGVTQTPKHLITATGQRVTLRCSPRSGDLSVYWYQQSLDQGLQFLIQYYNGEERAKGNILERFSAQQFPDLHSELNLSSLELGDSALYFCASSGRVRGANVLTFGAGSRLTVL.

The chain uses TRBV7-8 and TRBJ1-2, with D unresolved. Germline assignment: CDR1 SGHVS and CDR2 FQNEAQ. The CDR3 is 15 amino acids. V lost 5 bases and J lost 6, with 19 bases in between. The CDR3 DNA is TGTGCCAGCAGCCCCGGTAGCAGTGGAGGGAATGGCTACACCTTC. Its translation is CASSPGSSGGNGYTF.

The chain links TRBV19 to TRBJ2-7, with TRBD2 identical over 7 bases. The CDR3 contains 16 residues. CDR1 and CDR2 (germline): LNHDA, SQIVND (reference sequence). Trimming took 3 bases from V and 1 from J; bases not matched to a gene: 9. The CDR3 DNA is TGTGCCAGTAGTATGTACCGGGACGGGAGGTCCTACGAGCAGTACTTC. Translated: CASSMYRDGRSYEQYF. Together with reference TRBV19 and TRBJ2-7, the CDR3 gives the full variable domain: DGGITQSPKYLFRKEGQNVTLSCEQNLNHDAMYWYRQDPGQGLRLIYYSQIVNDFQKGDIAEGYSVSREKKESFPLTVTSAQKNPTAFYLCASSMYRDGRSYEQYFGPGTRLTVT.

The genes are TRBV7-6 and TRBJ2-1; TRBD1 matches at 9 bases. The ends lost 4 bases at V and 4 bases at J; junction bases unmatched: 2. Germline CDR1 reads SGHVS; CDR2 reads FNYEAQ. The CDR3 is 14 residues long. CDR3 protein: CASSYRGLYNEQFF. The CDR3 nucleotides read TGTGCCAGCAGCTACAGGGGGCTGTACAATGAGCAGTTCTTC.

This chain joins TRBV19 and TRBJ2-1; 7 bases fit TRBD2. The CDR3 contains 15 residues. Germline V lookup: CDR1 LNHDA, CDR2 SQIVND (reference sequence). Unmatched junction bases numbered 5, after V lost 0 bases and J lost 6 bases. The CDR3 sequence is CASSIDRASGNEQFF. CDR3 sequence (DNA): TGTGCCAGTAGTATAGATCGGGCTAGCGGCAATGAGCAGTTCTTC.

This chain joins TRBV29-1 and TRBJ2-1; TRBD2 is a possible D gene (6 bases). Germline CDR1 reads SQVTM; CDR2 reads ANQGSEA. The CDR3 spans 16 residues. Trimming took 7 bases from V and 2 from J, leaving 21 bases between them. CDR3 residues: CSGLKVAGSAYNEQFF. DNA of the CDR3: TGCAGCGGACTAAAAGTGGCGGGATCCGCCTACAATGAGCAGTTCTTC.

The chain combines TRBV2 with TRBJ1-2; possibly TRBD1 for D (6 bases). CDR1 is SNHLY and CDR2 is FYNNEI in the germline V gene. The V end was cut by 11 bases, the J end by 8 bases, with 18 bases between. This CDR3 is built from 12 residues. The CDR3 sequence: CARYTGFLGYTF. CDR3 sequence (DNA): TGTGCCCGCTACACAGGGTTTTTAGGCTACACCTTC.

The chain joins TRBV5-1 to TRBJ1-1, with 8 bases aligning to TRBD1. CDR1 and CDR2 (germline): SGHRS, YFSETQ. The CDR3 is 16 residues long. J lost 0 bases, V lost 5 bases, and 9 bases had no gene match. CDR3 residues: CASSSQGARMNTEAFF. CDR3 sequence (DNA): TGCGCCAGCAGTTCGCAGGGGGCCAGGATGAACACTGAAGCTTTCTTT.

This clone was detected a few times. The chain links TRBV2 to TRBJ2-7; 8 bases align to TRBD2. Germline lookup yields CDR1 SNHLY and CDR2 FYNNEI. The CDR3 consists of 14 residues. Losses at the gene ends were 6 bases for V and 1 base for J; bases not matched to a gene: 5. The CDR3 sequence: CASRQSGSSYEQYF. In DNA, the CDR3 is TGTGCCAGCAGACAGAGCGGGAGTTCCTACGAGCAGTACTTC.

The chain employs TRBV21-1 and TRBJ1-4. TRBV21-1 is flagged as a pseudogene. The CDR3 sequence is 17 residues long. As DNA, the CDR3 is TGTGCCAGCAGCAACGAGGAAAAGCTAGCAACTAATGAAAAACTGTTTTTT. Translation gives CASSNEEKLATNEKLFF.

The V and J genes are TRBV4-1 and TRBJ2-2, with a possible D match to TRBD2 (5 bases). This CDR3 spans 13 amino acids. Germline V gene data show CDR1 as MGHRA and CDR2 as YSYEKL. The V end lost 4 bases, the J end lost 4 bases, and 7 bases lay between the germline ends. DNA for the CDR3: TGCGCCAGCAGCCCCCGGGGCACCGGGGAGCTGTTTTTT. Residues: CASSPRGTGELFF.

The rearrangement uses TRBV5-8 and TRBJ1-6; no definite D call. CDR3 length equals 12 residues. V gave up 3 bases and J gave up 4 bases, with 2 bases separating them. Germline V lookup: CDR1 SGHTS, CDR2 YDEGEE. DNA for the CDR3: TGTGCCAGCAGCTCTTATAATTCACCCCTCCACTTT. Translated: CASSSYNSPLHF.

V usage is TRBV2 and J usage is TRBJ2-4; 7 bases are a match to TRBD2. Germline V gene lookup returns CDR1 SNHLY and CDR2 FYNNEI. The CDR3 contains 14 residues. V dropped 8 bases and J dropped 7; count of bases not matched to a gene: 11. The CDR3 spells CASSSGFGRNIQYF. DNA for the CDR3: TGTGCCAGCTCTAGCGGCTTTGGGAGGAACATTCAGTACTTC.

The CDR3 spells CASSERSGLDYGYTF. In DNA, the CDR3 is TGTGCCAGCAGTGAACGCAGCGGGCTCGACTATGGCTACACCTTC. This chain uses TRBV2 with TRBJ1-2; the D is unclear. This CDR3 is 15 amino acids long. CDR1 is SNHLY and CDR2 is FYNNEI in the germline V gene. V shed 2 bases and J shed 3 bases, with 13 bases lying between them. The variable domain in full, completed from reference TRBV2 and TRBJ1-2, reads EPEVTQTPSHQVTQMGQEVILRCVPISNHLYFYWYRQILGQKVEFLVSFYNNEISEKSEIFDDQFSVERPDGSNFTLKIRSTKLEDSAMYFCASSERSGLDYGYTFGSGTRLTVV.

There are a few counts of this clone. The chain joins TRBV29-1 to TRBJ1-1, with a weak D call TRBD1 (6 bases). Germline V gene sequence: CDR1 SQVTM, CDR2 ANQGSEA. CDR3 length: 13 amino acids. The germline V and J ends were trimmed by 2 bases and 4 bases, with 11 bases remaining between them. Here the CDR3 reads CSVEPQGLTEAFF. CDR3 nucleotides: TGCAGCGTTGAACCCCAGGGGCTCACTGAAGCTTTCTTT.

With respect to this clone: An end of the junction differs from the germline gene, which may be a read error. The rearrangement links TRBV28 to TRBJ2-1; D might be TRBD2 (6 bases). CDR1 is MDHEN, CDR2 SYDVKM, per germline. This CDR3 comprises 15 residues. The CDR3 sequence is CAGRLEAGVYNEQFF. For the CDR3, the DNA is TGTGCCGGCAGACTAGAAGCGGGTGTATACAATGAGCAGTTCTTC.

The chain recombines TRBV5-1 with TRBJ1-1; TRBD1 might be the D (6 bases). The germline V and J ends were trimmed by 4 bases and 0 bases, with 25 bases remaining between them. The CDR3 spans 19 residues. Germline CDR1 is SGHRS and CDR2 is YFSETQ. CDR3 in DNA: TGCGCCAGCAGCCCGAAAAAAACCGCTCGAGGGGGTGTGAACACTGAAGCTTTCTTT. Translating gives CASSPKKTARGGVNTEAFF.

The CDR3 loop is CSVAGLADKNDNEQFF. Written as DNA, the CDR3 is TGCAGCGTTGCGGGACTAGCTGACAAAAACGACAATGAGCAGTTCTTC. The J gene is TRBJ2-1, the V gene TRBV29-1; TRBD2 agrees at 9 bases. V lost 4 bases and J lost 5; bases outside the gene matches: 12. CDR1 and CDR2 (germline): SQVTM, ANQGSEA. This CDR3 region has 16 residues.

This chain uses TRBV10-1 with TRBJ2-1, with 12 positions matching TRBD2. Per germline, CDR1 WNHNN and CDR2 SYGVQD (reference sequence). The CDR3 has 16 amino acids. Trimming cost V 5 bases and J 6 bases; bases outside gene matches: 8. In DNA form, the CDR3 reads TGCGCCAGCAGTTCAAGGACTAGCGGGATCCGCAATGAGCAGTTCTTC. The encoded protein is CASSSRTSGIRNEQFF.

V is TRBV29-1 and J is TRBJ2-7; the match to TRBD1 covers 7 bases. The junction had 9 bases not matched to a gene; V was cut back by 4 bases and J by 3 bases. Germline V gene sequence: CDR1 SQVTM, CDR2 ANQGSEA. The CDR3 loop spans 14 amino acids. The CDR3 reads CSVGPGQNIYEQYF. CDR3 nucleotides: TGCAGCGTTGGTCCGGGACAGAATATCTACGAGCAGTACTTC.

The chain is built from TRBV6-5 and TRBJ1-2; tentatively, D is TRBD1 (5 bases). Germline V gene lookup returns CDR1 MNHEY and CDR2 SVGAGI. This CDR3 contains 13 residues. V lost 2 bases and J lost 3, with 7 bases in between. The CDR3 loop reads CASSYGAYYGYTF. As DNA, the CDR3 is TGTGCCAGCAGTTACGGGGCTTACTATGGCTACACCTTC.

The V call is TRBV7-9, the J call TRBJ2-7, with 9 bases identical to TRBD2. Germline CDR1 SEHNR, CDR2 FQNEAQ (reference sequence). The V segment lost 10 bases and the J segment 0 bases; nucleotides outside the gene matches: 4. The CDR3 runs to 13 residues. The CDR3 bases are TGTGCCACGAGGACTAGCGTCTCCTACGAGCAGTACTTC. It is translated as CATRTSVSYEQYF.

This clone appeared once. The chain joins TRBV4-1 to TRBJ2-7, with 8 bases fitting TRBD1. CDR1 and CDR2 from the germline V gene are MGHRA and YSYEKL. This CDR3 is built from 15 residues. The V gene end was trimmed by 1 base and the J gene end by 6 bases; junction bases not matched to a gene: 8. The CDR3 bases are TGCGCCAGCAGCCAAGGGACAGGGCGGGCGTCCGAGCAGTACTTC. This sequence encodes CASSQGTGRASEQYF.

The CDR3 loop reads CASSPRSGLPYEQYF. The CDR3 DNA is TGTGCCAGCAGCCCAAGGTCAGGGCTCCCCTACGAGCAGTACTTC. The genes are TRBV11-2 and TRBJ2-7; D perhaps matches TRBD1 (5 bases). There are 15 residues in the CDR3. The V and J ends lost 5 bases and 2 bases respectively, with 16 bases between them. Germline-derived CDR1 and CDR2 are SGHAT and FQNNGV.